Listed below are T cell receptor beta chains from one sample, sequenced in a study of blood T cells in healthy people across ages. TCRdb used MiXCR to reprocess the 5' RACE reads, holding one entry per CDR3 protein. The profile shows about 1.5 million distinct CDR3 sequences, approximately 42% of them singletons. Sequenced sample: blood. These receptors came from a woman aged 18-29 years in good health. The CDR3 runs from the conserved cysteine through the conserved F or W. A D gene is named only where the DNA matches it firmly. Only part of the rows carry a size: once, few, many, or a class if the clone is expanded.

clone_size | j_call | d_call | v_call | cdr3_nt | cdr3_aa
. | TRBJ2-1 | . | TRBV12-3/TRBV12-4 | TGTGCCAGCACTAGGGGGGGGGTTCGCGGTGAGCAGTTCTTC | CASTRGGVRGEQFF
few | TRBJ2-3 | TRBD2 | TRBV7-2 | TGTGCCAGCAGCTCCGGGGGGATCGCAGATACGCAGTATTTT | CASSSGGIADTQYF
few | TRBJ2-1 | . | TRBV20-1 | TGCAGTGCTAGAGGTGCGGGGTACTCCTACAATGAGCAGTTCTTC | CSARGAGYSYNEQFF
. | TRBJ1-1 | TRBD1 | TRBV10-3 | TGTGCCATCAGTGATTTACAGGGGGCAAAGCAAGCTTTCTTT | CAISDLQGAKQAFF
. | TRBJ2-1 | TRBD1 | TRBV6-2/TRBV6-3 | TGTGCCAGCAGCCGAACAGGGGTCAATGCGCAGTTCTTC | CASSRTGVNAQFF
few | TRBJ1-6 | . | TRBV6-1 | TGTGCCAGCAGCGGTTTGAGGGACTATAATTCACCCCTCCACTTT | CASSGLRDYNSPLHF
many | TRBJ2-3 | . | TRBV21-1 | TGTGCCAGCAGCAAAGACAGCACAGATACGCAGTATTTT | CASSKDSTDTQYF
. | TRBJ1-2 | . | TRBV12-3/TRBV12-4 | TGTGCCAGCAGTAATGCCCACAGGAACTATGGCTACACCTTC | CASSNAHRNYGYTF
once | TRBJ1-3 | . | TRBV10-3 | TGTGAGCAGGGGCTGGTTGGAAACACCATATATTTT | CEQGLVGNTIYF
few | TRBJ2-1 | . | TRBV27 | TGTGCCAGCAGTCCCCCCCACAGGGAGGGGACCTACAATGAGCAGTTCTTC | CASSPPHREGTYNEQFF
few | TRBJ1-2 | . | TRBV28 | TGTGCCAGCAGTTTTCTACTACAGGGTGGTGGCTACACCTTC | CASSFLLQGGGYTF
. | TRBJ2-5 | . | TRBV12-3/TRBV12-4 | TGTGCCAGCAGTTCTCCCGGGACGGGGGTCGAAGAGACCCAGTACTTC | CASSSPGTGVEETQYF
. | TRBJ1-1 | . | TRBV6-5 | TGTGCCAGCCTGATGGGCACTGAAGCTTTCTTT | CASLMGTEAFF
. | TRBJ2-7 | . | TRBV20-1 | TGCAGTGCAGGGGTCGAAAGCTCCTACAATGAGCAGTACTTC | CSAGVESSYNEQYF
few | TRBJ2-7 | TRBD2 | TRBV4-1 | TGCGCCAGCAGCCAGAAAGCACTAGCGGATTACGAGCAGTACTTC | CASSQKALADYEQYF